This entry concerns a single T cell receptor beta chain. This clone has more than one count but fewer than ten. It has no known antigen specificity. The sample holds no much larger clone one base away, and base qualities are not on file. TCR beta libraries were generated from genomic DNA with the immunoSEQ kit, following the manufacturer's recommendations. To prepare the libraries, a first multiplex PCR with proprietary primers was run, followed by a second PCR that added unique barcodes, and a bead cleanup was done after each round. Each sample batch included a kit-provided positive control reaction and a negative control reaction. The final libraries underwent checking on an Agilent 4200 TapeStation D1000 ScreenTape, volumetric pooling, and quantification by qPCR. Sequencing was performed on an Illumina NextSeq500 using a MidOutput 150-cycle cartridge, with 156 Read1 cycles, 15 Index1 cycles, and the kit custom primers. The pooled library was loaded at around 0.93 pM with 20% PhiX control spiked in. Per the source publication's procedure: The vendor-processed data were analyzed in R, and a clonotype was defined as all T cells that share the same CDR3 nucleotide sequence. In the clone abundance analyses, frequencies were normalized to the 10,000 most abundant clones in each sample. Before analysis, public T cell clones were removed, and these numbered fewer than six per sample on average. Tumor-enriched clonotypes and baseline blood-enriched clonotypes were defined as those with an abundance difference of at least 32-fold between compartments. A beta-binomial differential abundance model was applied to find clonotypes that expanded or contracted between blood time points. Similarity between tumor and blood repertoires was quantified using the Baroni-Urbani and Buser coefficient, and groups were compared with two-tailed Wilcoxon tests in R. TCRdb provides this immuneACCESS table in a form limited to in-frame rearrangements. Some clones are lacking; in checked studies, under half of them reflect an unresolved V gene, and why the rest are absent is not known. V and J calls and clone size are as listed in that table; D and trimming were resolved from the DNA. Here the sample has about 150,000 clones; 88% occur a single time. Of the sample, over 3.5% is held by the ten largest clones.

From the cysteine through the phenylalanine, the CDR3 covers 13 amino acids. The retained sequence is limited to the CDR3, 39 bases, with the frame set at the first base. V is shortened by 0 bases, J by 5 bases, and the region joining them spans 7 bases. The CDR1 and CDR2 encoded by the germline V gene are KGHSH and LQKENI. The record originates from a study of radiation and T cells in renal cell carcinoma (dated by TCRdb to the early 2020s). Broadly, across the study: Samples were obtained from a clinical trial, in which 15 Gy stereotactic body radiation therapy was delivered to primary renal cell carcinomas and nephrectomy was performed 4 weeks later. A total of around 50 samples underwent TCR beta sequencing, made up of around 26 tumors and about 27 peripheral blood samples. In the 53 samples combined, roughly 4.4 million unique CDR3 nucleotide sequences were found, encoding about 2.7 million unique CDR3 amino acid sequences.

Results and caveats for the whole study, not just this receptor: Tracking of blood repertoire dynamics stopped at about 4 weeks after treatment, with no follow-up past that point. In blood, the top tumor clonotypes increased between baseline and 2 weeks post-radiation and then shrank by 4 weeks, which suggests that tumor-resident clones expanded only transiently. With a single-armed trial design, the study had no way to address how radiation dose or scheduling affects the TCR repertoire. Because pretreatment tumor biopsies were not available, the baseline intratumoral presence of clonotypes could not be determined.

The sample's time point label, decoded: baseline pretreatment blood. Per the publication, the treatment or condition label means: 15 Gy SBRT to primary tumor, nephrectomy 4 weeks later. To follow tumor-enriched clonotypes, serial peripheral blood was collected from radiation-treated patients at baseline and at 2 weeks and 4 weeks after SBRT. All patients had renal cell carcinoma with clear cell pathology. The QIAamp DNA Blood Mini Kit (Qiagen) was used to prepare genomic DNA for TCR sequencing. Samples were included in the analyses only if all quality control checks were passed. The rearrangement joined TRBV18 to TRBJ2-5; the D gene is unclear. The sample in question was blood, obtained from a patient whose treatment included radiotherapy and nephrectomy. The source of this sequence is a woman aged 70-85 years with renal cell carcinoma. The CDR3 corresponds to CASSPPYRETQYF. The nucleotide sequence is given as TGTGCCAGCTCACCACCATATAGGGAGACCCAGTACTTC.